This entry concerns a single T cell receptor (beta chain). Time point given: inflamed ileum from the surgical specimen. These data come from a study of T cell repertoires in ileal Crohn's disease. Whole-study context: M0 samples are biopsies from inflamed ileum in the resection specimen. Roughly 500 nanograms of biopsy DNA per sample underwent TCRB immunosequencing.

Libraries were prepared by immunoSEQ multiplex PCR; TCRdb keeps only in-frame clonotypes and omits some of them. Of thousands of clones listed, about four fifths are singletons. The germline V gene has CDR1 MDHEN and CDR2 SYDVKM. CDR3 length equals 13 residues. Deletions cut 7 bases from V and 1 base from J, with 10 bases between. V and J are TRBV28 and TRBJ1-1, with D hard to call. The clonotype was recovered from an adult with Crohn's disease. The sequenced sample consisted of ileal tissue. The CDR3 region has the DNA TGTGCCAGCACCCTCTCAGGGAACACTGAAGCTTTCTTT. It is translated as CASTLSGNTEAFF.